This T cell receptor (beta chain) was found in a study of cytotoxic CD8 clonotypes in ibrutinib-treated CLL. Findings and limits, study-wide: Few clonotypes were public, and these shrank or held steady under treatment.

Regarding this clone: What it recognizes is unknown.

Investigators sought sequencing depths of between 1 in 200,000 and 1 in 1 million T cells. Data came from immunoSEQ multiplex PCR; TCRdb stores just in-frame clones and leaves some out. This sample has 110,000 to 150,000 clones, with about three quarters found just once. Sequenced here: PBMCs, sampled after 24 months of ibrutinib treatment. The TCR comes from a human donor with chronic lymphocytic leukemia.

CDR3 sequence reads: CASTRGGPGNTIYF. CDR3 DNA: TGTGCCAGCACCCGGGGGGGCCCGGGAAACACCATATATTTT. V is TRBV28 and J is TRBJ1-3; perhaps TRBD1 as D (6 bases). CDR1 and CDR2 (germline): MDHEN, SYDVKM. V was pared by 7 bases and J by 4 bases, with 14 bases between. This CDR3 contains 14 residues.